In its sample, the clone carrying this T cell receptor (beta chain) was seen a few times. Its matching antigen is unknown. The data belong to a study of T-cell memory formation after mild COVID-19. 5'RACE, which relied on constant-segment primers, yielded TCR alpha and TCR beta cDNA libraries carrying sample barcodes and UMIs. MiXCR, applied by TCRdb to the 5' RACE reads, yields one record per CDR3 protein. The repertoire holds around 450,000 distinct CDR3 sequences, with 24% as singletons. Overall study results and limits: Chiefly within CM and EM were the contracting CD4+ clones; CD8+ ones were within EMRA. Nothing showed for sure that second-wave clones peaking on day 37 were SARS-CoV-2 specific. Certain responding clones were present in pre-infection memory, suggesting participation of cross-reactive memory.

The receptor comes from an adult woman who had mild COVID-19 (a few samples of this study predate the infection). Cell type and time point are not known. Material for sequencing was PBMCs or a T cell subset sorted from them (not recorded which).

The CDR3, as DNA: TGTGCCAGCAGTCCTCGACTGCTAGCCAAAAACATTCAGTACTTC. Amino acids: CASSPRLLAKNIQYF. The chain couples TRBV12-3 or TRBV12-4 to TRBJ2-4; D gene ambiguous. Trimming cost V 5 bases and J 0 bases, with 11 bases left between them. The CDR3 is made up of 15 amino acids.